The 15 T cell receptor beta chains below were found in one sample sequenced in a study of cytomegalovirus exposure and HLA in healthy donors. PCR was performed using 60 Vbeta and 13 Jbeta primers. TCRdb's copy holds only in-frame clones and misses some; the assay was immunoSEQ multiplex PCR. The data contain nearly 200,000 clones, approximately 78% of them singletons. The source material was PBMCs. The receptors were gathered from a woman in her forties or fifties in good health and CMV-seropositive.

J is TRBJ2-7 and V is TRBV28, with 8 bases identical to TRBD1. Trimming at V came to 7 bases and at J to 0 bases, leaving 8 bases not matched to a gene. The CDR3 loop spans 15 amino acids. Per germline, CDR1 MDHEN and CDR2 SYDVKM. The CDR3 here is CASTRPGTGSYEQYF. The CDR3, as DNA: TGTGCCAGCACTCGACCCGGGACAGGCTCCTACGAGCAGTACTTC. The full variable domain, completed using reference TRBV28 and TRBJ2-7, is DVKVTQSSRYLVKRTGEKVFLECVQDMDHENMFWYRQDPGLGLRLIYFSYDVKMKEKGDIPEGYSVSREKKERFSLILESASTNQTSMYLCASTRPGTGSYEQYFGPGTRLTVT.

The chain recombines TRBV28 with TRBJ1-3; unclear D gene. CDR3 length equals 12 residues. Per the germline V gene, CDR1 is MDHEN and CDR2 is SYDVKM. Trimming stripped 8 bases from V and 4 bases from J, with 9 bases between. The CDR3 region is CASAAGGNTIYF. CDR3 in DNA: TGTGCCAGCGCAGCGGGAGGAAACACCATATATTTT.

CDR3 in amino acids: CAISDLRGLEQYF. CDR3 DNA sequence: TGTGCCATCAGTGACCTCAGGGGGCTGGAGCAGTACTTC. This chain joins TRBV10-3 and TRBJ2-7, with 8 nucleotides matching TRBD1. From germline, CDR1 is ENHRY and CDR2 SYGVKD. With V trimmed by 3 bases and J by 7 bases, 5 bases remained unmatched. The CDR3 is made up of 13 amino acids.

This clone is a singleton in its sample. The V call is TRBV10-3, the J call TRBJ2-7; D is perhaps TRBD2 (6 bases). Germline CDR1 is ENHRY and CDR2 is SYGVKD. The germline V and J ends were trimmed by 1 base and 0 bases, with 7 bases remaining between them. CDR3 length equals 14 residues. The CDR3 nucleotides are TGTGCCATCAGTGAGTTCGGGGGCTCCTACGAGCAGTACTTC. It encodes CAISEFGGSYEQYF.

This chain connects TRBV5-8 to TRBJ2-2; D unclear. CDR3 length: 13 residues. CDR1 is SGHTS, CDR2 YDEGEE, per germline. Trimming removed 0 bases at V and 11 bases at J, with 11 bases between. CDR3 sequence reads: CASSLVGAAELFF. The DNA for the CDR3 is TGTGCCAGCAGCTTGGTCGGTGCCGCTGAGCTGTTTTTT.

Here the CDR3 DNA reads TGTGCCAGCAGCTTTTGGGACAGAACCTACGAGCAGTACTTC. It yields the protein CASSFWDRTYEQYF. J is TRBJ2-7 and V is TRBV5-6; TRBD1 aligns across 7 bases. There are 14 residues in the CDR3. J lost 2 bases, V lost 2 bases, and 4 bases had no gene match. CDR1 and CDR2 from the germline V gene are SGHDT and YYEEEE. Full variable domain (rest looked up from reference TRBV5-6 and TRBJ2-7): DAGVTQSPTHLIKTRGQQVTLRCSPKSGHDTVSWYQQALGQGPQFIFQYYEEEERQRGNFPDRFSGHQFPNYSSELNVNALLLGDSALYLCASSFWDRTYEQYFGPGTRLTVT.

The chain links TRBV11-2 to TRBJ2-7; 7 bases are shared with TRBD2. The CDR3 is 13 amino acids. With V trimmed by 7 bases and J by 3 bases, 6 bases remained unmatched. Germline lookup yields CDR1 SGHAT and CDR2 FQNNGV. CDR3 region: CASTFGGSYEQYF. DNA of the CDR3: TGTGCCAGCACCTTCGGGGGGAGCTACGAGCAGTACTTC.

The chain links TRBV5-1 to TRBJ1-2, with 9 bases aligning to TRBD1. Per the germline V gene, CDR1 is SGHRS and CDR2 is YFSETQ. The CDR3 is 14 amino acids. The ends lost 4 bases at V and 5 bases at J; junction bases unmatched: 6. The CDR3 DNA reads as TGCGCCAGCAGCCGGATGACAGGGGGTTATGGCTACACCTTC. Amino acids: CASSRMTGGYGYTF. The entire variable domain, with the rest obtained from reference TRBV5-1 and TRBJ1-2, is as follows: KAGVTQTPRYLIKTRGQQVTLSCSPISGHRSVSWYQQTPGQGLQFLFEYFSETQRNKGNFPGRFSGRQFSNSRSEMNVSTLELGDSALYLCASSRMTGGYGYTFGSGTRLTVV.

The chain uses TRBV2 and TRBJ2-5; the D gene is possibly TRBD1 (5 bases). The CDR3 runs 14 residues. Germline V gene lookup returns CDR1 SNHLY and CDR2 FYNNEI. V shed 8 bases and J shed 1 base, with 14 bases lying between them. The CDR3, as DNA: TGTGCCAGCGGTCAGGGCCAACTCCAAGAGACCCAGTACTTC. Protein sequence: CASGQGQLQETQYF.

The chain employs TRBV2 and TRBJ2-3, with D unresolved. CDR1 and CDR2 (germline): SNHLY, FYNNEI. V lost 1 base to trimming and J lost 4 bases, with 18 bases between them. This CDR3 is 17 amino acids long. In DNA, the CDR3 is TGTGCCAGCAGTGAAGGGGTTAGCAGCGTATTTGCAGATACGCAGTATTTT. Amino acids: CASSEGVSSVFADTQYF. Variable domain in full (rest from reference TRBV2 and TRBJ2-3): EPEVTQTPSHQVTQMGQEVILRCVPISNHLYFYWYRQILGQKVEFLVSFYNNEISEKSEIFDDQFSVERPDGSNFTLKIRSTKLEDSAMYFCASSEGVSSVFADTQYFGPGTRLTVL.

This clone was seen only a few times. This chain links TRBV5-1 with TRBJ1-1, with TRBD1 as a possible D gene (5 bases). Looked up from germline, CDR1 is SGHRS and CDR2 is YFSETQ. Trimming stripped 2 bases from V and 4 bases from J, with 12 bases between. The CDR3 runs 14 residues. The CDR3 DNA sequence: TGCGCCAGCAGCTTTGCGGGGGTGGGCACTGAAGCTTTCTTT. It is translated as CASSFAGVGTEAFF.

The chain joins TRBV6-5 to TRBJ2-7; 11 bases fit TRBD1. CDR3 length equals 14 residues. Germline V CDR1 and CDR2: MNHEY, SVGAGI. Trimming removed 6 bases from V and 5 bases from J; junction bases left unmatched: 6. The CDR3 region is CASSRGQGGNEQYF. DNA for the CDR3: TGTGCCAGCAGCAGGGGACAGGGGGGAAACGAGCAGTACTTC.

The CDR3 loop reads CASSLRDTANYGYTF. The CDR3, as DNA: TGTGCCAGCAGCCTCCGGGACACAGCTAACTATGGCTACACCTTC. V and J are TRBV11-1 and TRBJ1-2; maybe TRBD1 (6 bases). CDR1 and CDR2 from the germline V gene are SGHAT and FQDESV (reference sequence). The CDR3 runs 15 residues. Trimming took 5 bases from V and 0 from J, leaving 13 bases between them.

A few counts support this clone. The V gene is TRBV28, the J gene TRBJ1-5; 7 nucleotides line up with TRBD1. Trimming removed 6 bases from V and 0 bases from J; junction bases left unmatched: 8. Germline CDR1 is MDHEN and CDR2 is SYDVKM. CDR3 length equals 16 residues. The CDR3 reads CASRPPDRFSNQPQHF. In nucleotides, the CDR3 is TGTGCCAGCAGACCCCCGGACAGGTTTAGCAATCAGCCCCAGCATTTT.

CDR3: CASSIGQGGLGELFF. CDR3 coding DNA: TGTGCCAGTAGTATAGGGCAGGGTGGGCTCGGGGAGCTGTTTTTT. The chain combines TRBV19 with TRBJ2-2; the D gene is possibly TRBD1 (5 bases). The germline V gene has CDR1 LNHDA and CDR2 SQIVND (reference sequence). There are 15 residues in the CDR3. Trimming removed 1 base at V and 7 bases at J, with 13 bases between.